The rows below give T cell receptor beta chains drawn from one sample of a study of Graves' ophthalmopathy and Graves' hyperthyroidism. A single record per CDR3 protein comes from TCRdb applying MiXCR to the multiplex PCR reads. Here the sample spans approximately 480,000 distinct CDR3 sequences, approximately 15% being singletons. The specimen sequenced was blood. These receptors were collected from a woman in her twenties or thirties with Graves' ophthalmopathy. Each CDR3 is given without its conserved first and last residue.

V gene	J gene	CDR3 protein
TRBV2	TRBJ1-5	ASSASAGGNQPQH
TRBV6-2/TRBV6-3	TRBJ1-2	ASTYPRGGYT
TRBV11-2	TRBJ2-7	ASSPRAKGGYEQY
TRBV3-1	TRBJ1-1	ASSPPRARTEAF
TRBV5-1	TRBJ1-2	ASSLGILNYGYT
TRBV7-3	TRBJ1-1	ASSPGGRVGTEAF
TRBV12-3/TRBV12-4	TRBJ2-1	ASSQTGGLAST
TRBV10-3	TRBJ1-5	AISESSGPRNQPQH
TRBV6-2/TRBV6-3	TRBJ1-1	ASSYVWAGQNTEAF
TRBV6-1	TRBJ1-6	ASRPGTGVMALH